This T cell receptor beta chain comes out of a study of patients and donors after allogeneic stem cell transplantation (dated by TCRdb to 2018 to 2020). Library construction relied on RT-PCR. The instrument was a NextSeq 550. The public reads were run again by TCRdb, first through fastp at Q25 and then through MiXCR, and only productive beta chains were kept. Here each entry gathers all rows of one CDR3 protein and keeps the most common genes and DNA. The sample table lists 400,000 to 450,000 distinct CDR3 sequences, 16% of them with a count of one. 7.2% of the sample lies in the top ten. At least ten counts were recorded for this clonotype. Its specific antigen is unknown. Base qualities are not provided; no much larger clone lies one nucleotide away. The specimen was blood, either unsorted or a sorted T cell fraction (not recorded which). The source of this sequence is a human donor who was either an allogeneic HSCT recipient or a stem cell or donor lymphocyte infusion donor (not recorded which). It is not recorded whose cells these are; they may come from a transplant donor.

The DNA is as follows: TGTGCCAGCAGCTTATATGTGAACACTGAAGCTTTCTTT. It translates as CASSLYVNTEAFF. The V and J segments used are TRBV7-9 and TRBJ1-1; confidence is insufficient to name the D gene. Looking up the germline V gene (reference sequence) yields CDR1 SEHNR and CDR2 FQNEAQ. Deletion took 2 bases off V and 0 bases off J, with a span of 4 bases between the germline ends. Including cysteine and phenylalanine, the CDR3 has 13 amino acids. The entry retains the CDR3 DNA only, 39 bases that are in frame from base 1.